The clone carrying this TCR beta chain was detected many times. These data are taken from a study of T cells after yellow fever vaccination. TCRdb processed the 5' RACE reads anew with MiXCR; each CDR3 protein has one entry. The repertoire holds approximately 330,000 distinct CDR3 sequences, with 9.5% to 15% as singletons. The CDR3 length is 13 residues. Trimming stripped 6 bases from V and 3 bases from J, with 15 bases between. In germline, CDR1 is DFQATT, CDR2 SNEGSKA (reference sequence). The chain recombines TRBV20-1 with TRBJ2-7; possible D gene TRBD1, 5 bases. This receptor was identified in a man younger than 35 who received the YFV17D yellow fever vaccine. Source: CD4+ T cells sorted from PBMCs, taken 15 days after the yellow fever booster vaccination. CDR3 loop: CSATNTGYYEQYF. The CDR3 nucleotides are TGCAGTGCGACAAACACAGGTTACTACGAGCAGTACTTC.